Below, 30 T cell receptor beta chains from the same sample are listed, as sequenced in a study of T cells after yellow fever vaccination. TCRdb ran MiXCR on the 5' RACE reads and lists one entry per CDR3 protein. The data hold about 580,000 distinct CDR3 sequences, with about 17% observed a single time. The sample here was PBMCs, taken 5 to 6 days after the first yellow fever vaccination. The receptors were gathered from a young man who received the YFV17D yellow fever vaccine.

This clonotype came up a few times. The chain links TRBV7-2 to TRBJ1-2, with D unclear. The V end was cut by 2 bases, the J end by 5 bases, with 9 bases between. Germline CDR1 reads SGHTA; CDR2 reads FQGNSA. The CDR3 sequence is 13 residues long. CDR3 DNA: TGTGCCAGCAGCTTAATTGAGGGATATGGCTACACCTTC. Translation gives CASSLIEGYGYTF.

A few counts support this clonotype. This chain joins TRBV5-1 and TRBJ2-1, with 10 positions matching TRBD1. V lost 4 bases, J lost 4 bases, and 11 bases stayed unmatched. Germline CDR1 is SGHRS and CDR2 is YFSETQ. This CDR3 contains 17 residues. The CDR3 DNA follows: TGCGCCAGCAGCCCGGAGCCCCGGACAGGGGGGTACAATGAGCAGTTCTTC. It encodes CASSPEPRTGGYNEQFF. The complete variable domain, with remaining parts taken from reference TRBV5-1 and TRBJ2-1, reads KAGVTQTPRYLIKTRGQQVTLSCSPISGHRSVSWYQQTPGQGLQFLFEYFSETQRNKGNFPGRFSGRQFSNSRSEMNVSTLELGDSALYLCASSPEPRTGGYNEQFFGPGTRLTVL.

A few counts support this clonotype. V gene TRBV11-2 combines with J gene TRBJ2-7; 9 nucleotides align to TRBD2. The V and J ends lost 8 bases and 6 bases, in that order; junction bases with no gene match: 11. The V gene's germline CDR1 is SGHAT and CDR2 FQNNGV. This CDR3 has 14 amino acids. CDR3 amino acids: CASVPGLALSEQYF. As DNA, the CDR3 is TGTGCCAGCGTCCCGGGACTAGCTCTCTCCGAGCAGTACTTC.

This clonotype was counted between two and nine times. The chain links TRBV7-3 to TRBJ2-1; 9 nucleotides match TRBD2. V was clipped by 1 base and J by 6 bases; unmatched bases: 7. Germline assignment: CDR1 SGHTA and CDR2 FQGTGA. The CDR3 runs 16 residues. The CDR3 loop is CASSLNAGGASNEQFF. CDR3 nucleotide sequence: TGTGCCAGCAGCTTAAACGCGGGGGGGGCCTCCAATGAGCAGTTCTTC.

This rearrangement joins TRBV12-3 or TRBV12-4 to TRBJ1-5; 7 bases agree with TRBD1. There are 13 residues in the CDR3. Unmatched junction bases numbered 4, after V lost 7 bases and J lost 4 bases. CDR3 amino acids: CASIPTGNQPQHF. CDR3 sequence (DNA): TGTGCCAGCATACCGACAGGGAATCAGCCCCAGCATTTT.

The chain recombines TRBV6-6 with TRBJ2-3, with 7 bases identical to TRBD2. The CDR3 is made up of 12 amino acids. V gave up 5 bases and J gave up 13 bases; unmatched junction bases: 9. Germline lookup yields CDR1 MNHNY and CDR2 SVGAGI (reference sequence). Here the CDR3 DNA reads TGTGCCAGCAGTCCTCTAGCGGAGAGGGAGTATTTT. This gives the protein CASSPLAEREYF.

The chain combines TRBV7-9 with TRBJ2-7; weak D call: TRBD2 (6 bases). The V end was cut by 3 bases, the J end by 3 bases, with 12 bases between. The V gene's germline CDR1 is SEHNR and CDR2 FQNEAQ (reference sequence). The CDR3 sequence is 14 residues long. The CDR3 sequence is CASSLGGAIYEQYV. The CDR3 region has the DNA TGTGCCAGCAGCTTGGGGGGAGCCATCTACGAGCAGTACGTC.

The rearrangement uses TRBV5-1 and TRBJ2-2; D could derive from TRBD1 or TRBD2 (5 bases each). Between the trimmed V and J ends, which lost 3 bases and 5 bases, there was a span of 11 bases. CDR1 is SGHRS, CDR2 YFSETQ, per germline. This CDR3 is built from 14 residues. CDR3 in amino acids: CASSSGRRTGELFF. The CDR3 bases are TGCGCCAGCAGCTCGGGACGGAGGACCGGGGAGCTGTTTTTT.

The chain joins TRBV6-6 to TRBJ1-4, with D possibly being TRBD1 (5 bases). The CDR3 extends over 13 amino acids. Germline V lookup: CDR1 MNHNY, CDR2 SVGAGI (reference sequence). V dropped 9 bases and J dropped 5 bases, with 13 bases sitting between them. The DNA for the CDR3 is TGTGCCAGTTACAACCGGGACAATGAAAAACTGTTTTTT. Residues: CASYNRDNEKLFF.

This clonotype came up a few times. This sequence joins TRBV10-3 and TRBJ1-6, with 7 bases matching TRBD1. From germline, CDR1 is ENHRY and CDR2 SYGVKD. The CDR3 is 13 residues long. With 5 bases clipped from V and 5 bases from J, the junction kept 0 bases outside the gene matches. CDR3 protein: CAISTGDNSPLHF. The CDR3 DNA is TGTGCCATCAGTACAGGGGATAATTCACCCCTCCACTTT.

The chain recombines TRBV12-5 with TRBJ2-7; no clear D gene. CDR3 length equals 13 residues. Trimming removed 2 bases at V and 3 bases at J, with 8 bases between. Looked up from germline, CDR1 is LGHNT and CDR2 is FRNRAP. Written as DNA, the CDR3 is TGTGCTAGTGGTTTGACCAGAAACTACGAGCAGTACTTC. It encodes CASGLTRNYEQYF.

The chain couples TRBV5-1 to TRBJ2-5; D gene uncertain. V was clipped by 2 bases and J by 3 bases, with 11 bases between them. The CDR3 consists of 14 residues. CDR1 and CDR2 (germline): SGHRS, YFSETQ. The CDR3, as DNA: TGCGCCAGCAGCTTTGCGGACGGAGAAGAGACCCAGTACTTC. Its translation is CASSFADGEETQYF.

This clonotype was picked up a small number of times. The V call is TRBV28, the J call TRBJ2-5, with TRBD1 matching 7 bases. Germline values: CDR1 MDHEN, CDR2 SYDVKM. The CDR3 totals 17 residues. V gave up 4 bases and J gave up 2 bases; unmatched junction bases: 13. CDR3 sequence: CASSSAREQGWQETQYF. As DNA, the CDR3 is TGTGCCAGCAGTTCAGCCCGCGAACAGGGGTGGCAAGAGACCCAGTACTTC.

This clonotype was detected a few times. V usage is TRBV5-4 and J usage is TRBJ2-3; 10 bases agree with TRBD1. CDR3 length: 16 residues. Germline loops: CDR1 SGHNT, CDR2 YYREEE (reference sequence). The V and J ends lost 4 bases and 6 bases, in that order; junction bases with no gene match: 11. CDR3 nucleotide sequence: TGTGCCAGCAGCATACGTGGGGGACAGGGGACGGATACGCAGTATTTT. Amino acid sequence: CASSIRGGQGTDTQYF.

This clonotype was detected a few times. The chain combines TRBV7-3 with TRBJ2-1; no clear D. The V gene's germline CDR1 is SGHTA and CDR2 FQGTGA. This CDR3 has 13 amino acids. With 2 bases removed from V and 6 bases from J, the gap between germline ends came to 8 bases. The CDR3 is CASSLWVGNEQFF. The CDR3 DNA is TGTGCCAGCAGCTTATGGGTGGGCAATGAGCAGTTCTTC.

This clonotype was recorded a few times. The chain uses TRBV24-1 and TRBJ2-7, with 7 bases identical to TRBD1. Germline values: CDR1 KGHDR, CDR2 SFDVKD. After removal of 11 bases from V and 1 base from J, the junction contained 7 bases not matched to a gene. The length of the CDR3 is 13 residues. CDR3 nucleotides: TGTGCCAGCCTCGGGACAGCTTCCTACGAGCAGTACTTC. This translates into CASLGTASYEQYF.

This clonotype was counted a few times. The DNA for the CDR3 is TGTGCCAGCAGCCCCAGACAGGACGATTCACCCCTCCACTTT. Protein sequence: CASSPRQDDSPLHF. The chain combines TRBV3-1 with TRBJ1-6; weak D call: TRBD1 (6 bases). Trimming shortened V by 4 bases and J by 8 bases, and 12 bases separated the two germline ends. The germline V gene encodes CDR1 LGHDT and CDR2 YNNKEL (reference sequence). The CDR3 consists of 14 residues.

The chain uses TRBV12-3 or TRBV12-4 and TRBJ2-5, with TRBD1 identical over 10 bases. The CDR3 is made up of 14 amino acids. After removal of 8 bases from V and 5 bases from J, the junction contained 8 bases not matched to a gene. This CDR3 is CASRDRGWRETQYF. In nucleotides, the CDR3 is TGTGCCAGCCGGGACAGGGGTTGGAGGGAGACCCAGTACTTC.

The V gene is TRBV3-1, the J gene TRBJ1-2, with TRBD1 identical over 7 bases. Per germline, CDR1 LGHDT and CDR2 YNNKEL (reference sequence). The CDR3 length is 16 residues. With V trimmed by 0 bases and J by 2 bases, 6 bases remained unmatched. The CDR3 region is CASSQEIPDRNYGYTF. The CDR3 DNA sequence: TGTGCCAGCAGCCAAGAAATTCCGGACAGGAACTATGGCTACACCTTC.

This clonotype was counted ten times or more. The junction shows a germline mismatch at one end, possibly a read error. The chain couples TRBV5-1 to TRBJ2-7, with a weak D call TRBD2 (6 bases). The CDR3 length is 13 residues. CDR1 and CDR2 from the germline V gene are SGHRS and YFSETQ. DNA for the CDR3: TGTGCCAGCAGCCTTGGGGGGAGGTACGAGCAGTACTTC. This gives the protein CASSLGGRYEQYF.

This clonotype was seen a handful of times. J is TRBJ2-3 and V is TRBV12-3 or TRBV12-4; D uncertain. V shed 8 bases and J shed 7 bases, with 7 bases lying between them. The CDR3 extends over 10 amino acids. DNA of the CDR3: TGTGCCAGCGCGCGAAATACGCAGTATTTT. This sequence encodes CASARNTQYF.

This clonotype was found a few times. CDR3 in DNA: TGTGCCAGCAGCGCTGACAGGGTTACCTCTAATGAAAAACTGTTTTTT. Translating it yields CASSADRVTSNEKLFF. J is TRBJ1-4 and V is TRBV21-1; the DNA was not compared with TRBD1, the D call given in the table. TRBV21-1 is assigned pseudogene status. There are 16 residues in the CDR3.

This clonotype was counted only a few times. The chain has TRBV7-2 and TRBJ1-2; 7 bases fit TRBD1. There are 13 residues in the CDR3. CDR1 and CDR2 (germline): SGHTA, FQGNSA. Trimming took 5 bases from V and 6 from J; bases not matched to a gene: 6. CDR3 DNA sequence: TGTGCCAGCAGCCCCAACAGGGGAGATGGCTACACCTTC. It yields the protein CASSPNRGDGYTF. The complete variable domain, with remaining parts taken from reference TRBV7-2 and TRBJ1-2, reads GAGVSQSPSNKVTEKGKDVELRCDPISGHTALYWYRQSLGQGLEFLIYFQGNSAPDKSGLPSDRFSAERTGGSVSTLTIQRTQQEDSAVYLCASSPNRGDGYTFGSGTRLTVV.

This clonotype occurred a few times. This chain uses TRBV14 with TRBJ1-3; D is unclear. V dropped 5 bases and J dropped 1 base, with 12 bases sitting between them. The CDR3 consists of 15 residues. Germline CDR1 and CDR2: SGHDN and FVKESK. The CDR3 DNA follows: TGTGCCAGCAGCACGGCCGTCTTATCTGGAAACACCATATATTTT. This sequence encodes CASSTAVLSGNTIYF. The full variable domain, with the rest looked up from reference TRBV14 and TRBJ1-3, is EAGVTQFPSHSVIEKGQTVTLRCDPISGHDNLYWYRRVMGKEIKFLLHFVKESKQDESGMPNNRFLAERTGGTYSTLKVQPAELEDSGVYFCASSTAVLSGNTIYFGEGSWLTVV.

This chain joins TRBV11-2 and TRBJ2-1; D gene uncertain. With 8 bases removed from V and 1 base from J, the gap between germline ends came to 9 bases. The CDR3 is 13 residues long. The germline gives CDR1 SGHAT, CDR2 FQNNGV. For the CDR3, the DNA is TGTGCCAGCCGAAGTAGGTCCTACAATGAGCAGTTCTTC. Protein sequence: CASRSRSYNEQFF.

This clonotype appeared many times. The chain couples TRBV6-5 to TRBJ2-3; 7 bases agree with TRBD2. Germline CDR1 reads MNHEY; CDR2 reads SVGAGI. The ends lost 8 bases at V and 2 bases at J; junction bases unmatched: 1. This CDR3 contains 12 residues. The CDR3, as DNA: TGTGCCAGCGGGGGGGTCACAGATACGCAGTATTTT. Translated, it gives CASGGVTDTQYF.

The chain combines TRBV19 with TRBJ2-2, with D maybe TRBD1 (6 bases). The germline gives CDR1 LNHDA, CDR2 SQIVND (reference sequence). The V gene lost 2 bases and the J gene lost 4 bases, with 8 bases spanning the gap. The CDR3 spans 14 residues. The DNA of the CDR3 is TGTGCCAGTAGTATACGAGGGGGCACCGGGGAGCTGTTTTTT. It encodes CASSIRGGTGELFF. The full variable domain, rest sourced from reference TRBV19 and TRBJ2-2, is DGGITQSPKYLFRKEGQNVTLSCEQNLNHDAMYWYRQDPGQGLRLIYYSQIVNDFQKGDIAEGYSVSREKKESFPLTVTSAQKNPTAFYLCASSIRGGTGELFFGEGSRLTVL.

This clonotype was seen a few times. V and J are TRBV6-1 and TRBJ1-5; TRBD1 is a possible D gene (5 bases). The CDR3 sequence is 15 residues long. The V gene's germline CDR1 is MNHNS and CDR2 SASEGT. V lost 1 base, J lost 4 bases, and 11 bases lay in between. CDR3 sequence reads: CASSEEHWGNQPQHF. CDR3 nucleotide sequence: TGTGCCAGCAGTGAAGAACACTGGGGGAATCAGCCCCAGCATTTT.

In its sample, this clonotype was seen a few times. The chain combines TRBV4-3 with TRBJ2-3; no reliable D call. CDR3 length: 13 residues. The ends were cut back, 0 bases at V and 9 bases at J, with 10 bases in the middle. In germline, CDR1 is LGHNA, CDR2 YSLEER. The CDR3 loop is CASSQDRTLTQYF. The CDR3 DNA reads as TGCGCCAGCAGCCAAGATCGGACCCTGACGCAGTATTTT.

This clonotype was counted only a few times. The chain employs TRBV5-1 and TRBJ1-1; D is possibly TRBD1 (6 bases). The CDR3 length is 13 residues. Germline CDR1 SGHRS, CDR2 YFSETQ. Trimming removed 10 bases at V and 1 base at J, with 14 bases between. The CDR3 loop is CAAREGGNTEAFF. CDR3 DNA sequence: TGCGCCGCCAGGGAAGGGGGGAACACTGAAGCTTTCTTT.